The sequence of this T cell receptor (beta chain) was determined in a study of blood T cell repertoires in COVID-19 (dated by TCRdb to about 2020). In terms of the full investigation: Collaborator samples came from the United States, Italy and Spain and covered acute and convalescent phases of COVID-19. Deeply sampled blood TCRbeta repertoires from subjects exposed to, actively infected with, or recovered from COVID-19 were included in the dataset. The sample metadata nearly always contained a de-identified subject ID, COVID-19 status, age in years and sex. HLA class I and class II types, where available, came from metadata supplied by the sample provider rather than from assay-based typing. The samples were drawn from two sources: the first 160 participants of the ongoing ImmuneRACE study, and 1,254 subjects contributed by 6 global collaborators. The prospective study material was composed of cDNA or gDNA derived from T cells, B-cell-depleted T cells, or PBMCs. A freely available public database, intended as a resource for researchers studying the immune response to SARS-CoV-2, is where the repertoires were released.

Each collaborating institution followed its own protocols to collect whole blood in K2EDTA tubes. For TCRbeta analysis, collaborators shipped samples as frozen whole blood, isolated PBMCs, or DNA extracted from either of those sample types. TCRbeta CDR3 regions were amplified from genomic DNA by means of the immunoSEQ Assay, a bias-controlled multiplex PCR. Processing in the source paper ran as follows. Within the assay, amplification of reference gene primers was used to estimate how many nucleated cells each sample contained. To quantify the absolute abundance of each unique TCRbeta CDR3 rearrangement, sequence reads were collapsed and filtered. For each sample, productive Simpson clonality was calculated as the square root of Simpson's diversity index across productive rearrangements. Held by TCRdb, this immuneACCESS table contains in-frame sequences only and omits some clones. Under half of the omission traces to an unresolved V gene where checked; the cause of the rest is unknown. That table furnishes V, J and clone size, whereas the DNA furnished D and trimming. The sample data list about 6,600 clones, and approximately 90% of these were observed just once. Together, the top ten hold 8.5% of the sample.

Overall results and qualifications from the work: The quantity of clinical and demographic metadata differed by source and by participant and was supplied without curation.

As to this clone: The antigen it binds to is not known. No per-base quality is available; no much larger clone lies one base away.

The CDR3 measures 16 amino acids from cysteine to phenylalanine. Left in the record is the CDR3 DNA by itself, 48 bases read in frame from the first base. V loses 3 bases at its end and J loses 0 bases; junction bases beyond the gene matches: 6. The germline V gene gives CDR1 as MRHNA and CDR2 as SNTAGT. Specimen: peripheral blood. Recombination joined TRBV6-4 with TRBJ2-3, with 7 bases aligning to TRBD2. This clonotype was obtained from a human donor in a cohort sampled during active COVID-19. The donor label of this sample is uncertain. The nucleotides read TGTGCCAGCAGTGAGGTAGCGGGTTCTAGCACAGATACGCAGTATTTT. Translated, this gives CASSEVAGSSTDTQYF.